This TCR beta chain was sequenced during a study of CD8+ T cells in alopecia areata. Study background: Scalp area affected, as a percentage, set the severity score of treated patients.

Trimming cost V 10 bases and J 7 bases, with 16 bases left between them. CDR1 and CDR2 (germline): MGHDK, SYGVNS. CDR3 size: 12 residues. Remarks on this clone: Its antigen remains unknown.

Reverse transcribed after extraction, RNA yielded cDNA as the sequencing template. Data came from immunoSEQ multiplex PCR; TCRdb stores just in-frame clones and leaves some out. The repertoire has 150,000 to 200,000 clones, under 80% of them found once; the top ten carry about 1.3%. Study-level points and caveats: Possibly because of HLA-related factors, TCR sharing was less clear across patients than in mice. Scalp clonality and expanded CD8+ clones among the top 100 showed significant decreases with tofacitinib.

The treatment is: oral pan-JAK inhibitor, 5-10 mg twice daily. The chain is built from TRBV25-1 and TRBJ2-5; D gene unclear. The source is a human donor with alopecia areata. This sample comprised CD4+ T cells sorted from blood, obtained around week 50, from a patient treated with tofacitinib. Here the CDR3 reads CATTGIIGTQYF. CDR3 DNA: TGTGCCACCACCGGAATTATTGGGACCCAGTACTTC.